Sequencing of this T cell receptor beta chain was carried out in a study of blood T cell repertoires in COVID-19. The CDR3 is 14 residues long. V gave up 0 bases and J gave up 3 bases, with 8 bases separating them. Germline V lookup: CDR1 MGHDK, CDR2 SYGVNS. How the authors handled the data: Researchers report that nucleated cell counts were estimated from reference gene primer amplification. Clones were read by immunoSEQ multiplex PCR, and TCRdb kept only the in-frame ones, dropping some. The V and J calls and the clone size are those of that table, but D and trimming were determined from the DNA. Here the sample spans 200,000 to 300,000 clones, 85% to 90% being singletons. This clone was detected only a few times. Cohort assignment relied on participant-reported clinical history.

The receptor was isolated from a man in his forties who had recovered from COVID-19. The rearrangement links TRBV25-1 to TRBJ1-2; D remains ambiguous. The sequenced material came from PBMCs or T cells enriched from blood (not recorded which). Here the CDR3 DNA reads TGTGCCAGCAGTGAATATGAGCCATACTATGGCTACACCTTC. It translates to CASSEYEPYYGYTF.